Presented here are 19 T cell receptor beta chains from one specimen sequenced in a study of T-cell reconstitution after alpha-beta-depleted transplantation in children. Study-wide points: At one year after transplant, newly produced T cells mostly accounted for T-cell counts and diversity.

No antigens are known for them. Unique molecular identifiers were built into the TCRbeta library. Via MiXCR, TCRdb re-called the PCR reads, giving one row per CDR3 protein. The sample yields about 300,000 distinct CDR3 sequences, about 7.3% seen once. The material was peripheral blood, obtained 360 days after TCRalphabeta/CD19-depleted stem cell transplant. Source of these receptors: a female patient younger than 10 who had a stem cell transplant for Fanconi anemia, so the T cells may come from the graft donor.

This clonotype was observed a handful of times. This sequence joins TRBV3-1 and TRBJ2-5; tentative D call: TRBD2 (6 bases). There are 18 residues in the CDR3. V was trimmed by 0 bases and J by 5 bases, leaving 22 bases between them. CDR1 and CDR2 from the germline V gene are LGHDT and YNNKEL (reference sequence). The CDR3 nucleotides are TGTGCCAGCAGCCAAGATTCAGGTTTGGGGGGTCCATTGGAGACCCAGTACTTC. Protein: CASSQDSGLGGPLETQYF.

A few counts support this clonotype. This chain joins TRBV10-3 and TRBJ1-3, with 9 nucleotides matching TRBD1. V lost 6 bases, J lost 2 bases, and 8 bases stayed unmatched. Germline V CDR1 and CDR2: ENHRY, SYGVKD. The CDR3 totals 16 residues. The CDR3 nucleotides are TGTGCCATCAGGGGGGACAGGGTAAACGCTGGAAACACCATATATTTT. Encoded protein: CAIRGDRVNAGNTIYF.

In the case of this clonotype: A much larger clone differs by one base, so this may be a read error. V usage is TRBV10-3 and J usage is TRBJ2-2; 7 bases are a match to TRBD2. Germline V gene data show CDR1 as ENHRY and CDR2 as SYGVKD. The CDR3 is 17 residues long. In nucleotides, the CDR3 is TGTGCCATCAGTGAACCCGGGGGGAGGGCAAACACCGGGGAGCTGATTTTT. Amino acids: CAISEPGGRANTGELIF.

This clonotype was detected many times. The V and J genes are TRBV5-1 and TRBJ1-5, with D perhaps matching TRBD1 (5 bases). V was cut by 0 bases and J by 5 bases, with 9 bases left in between. Looked up from germline, CDR1 is SGHRS and CDR2 is YFSETQ. The CDR3 is 14 amino acids. The CDR3 bases are TGCGCCAGCAGCTTGGATTTAGGGGATCAGCCCCAGCATTTT. The encoded protein is CASSLDLGDQPQHF.

At least ten counts were recorded for this clonotype. The chain uses TRBV7-9 and TRBJ2-7; 9 bases align to TRBD2. Germline values: CDR1 SEHNR, CDR2 FQNEAQ (reference sequence). The CDR3 runs 17 residues. V gave up 5 bases and J gave up 4 bases; unmatched junction bases: 15. As DNA, the CDR3 is TGTGCCAGCAGCCGCATAGCGGGAGCCACCCCCTTTTACGAGCAGTACTTC. Translating gives CASSRIAGATPFYEQYF.

This clonotype was detected only a few times. V usage is TRBV20-1 and J usage is TRBJ2-7; a possible D gene is TRBD1 (5 bases). This CDR3 has 13 residues. Between the trimmed V and J ends, which lost 4 bases and 7 bases, there was a span of 17 bases. Germline V CDR1 and CDR2: DFQATT, SNEGSKA (reference sequence). The CDR3 protein is CSATQTDPREQYF. Here the CDR3 DNA reads TGCAGTGCTACCCAGACAGATCCTAGGGAGCAGTACTTC.

This clonotype was detected only a few times. The rearrangement uses TRBV24-1 and TRBJ2-2; no definite D call. The CDR3 has 13 amino acids. CDR1 KGHDR and CDR2 SFDVKD come from the germline V gene. V lost 1 base and J lost 5, with 4 bases in between. The CDR3 nucleotides read TGTGCCACCAGTGATTTTGGGACCGGGGAGCTGTTTTTT. Translated: CATSDFGTGELFF.

There are a few counts of this clonotype. J is TRBJ1-1 and V is TRBV7-2, with TRBD1 matching over 11 bases. The CDR3 contains 16 residues. V dropped 0 bases and J dropped 7; count of bases not matched to a gene: 7. Germline V gives CDR1 SGHTA, CDR2 FQGNSA. The CDR3 DNA sequence: TGTGCCAGCAGCTTAGCGTCGGGACAGGGGGGCGGTGAAGCTTTCTTT. It codes for CASSLASGQGGGEAFF.

This clonotype showed up many times. This chain links TRBV5-1 with TRBJ2-7, with TRBD1 as a possible D gene (5 bases). CDR1 is SGHRS and CDR2 is YFSETQ in the germline V gene. Trimming took off 2 bases at V and 2 bases at J, with 14 bases between the two ends. This CDR3 is built from 15 residues. For the CDR3, the DNA is TGCGCCAGCAGCTTTATAGGACACTCCCCCTACGAGCAGTACTTC. It specifies CASSFIGHSPYEQYF.

V and J are TRBV13 and TRBJ2-1; 9 positions agree with TRBD1. This CDR3 is built from 15 residues. CDR1 is PRHDT and CDR2 is FYEKMQ in the germline V gene (reference sequence). With V trimmed by 4 bases and J by 5 bases, 6 bases remained unmatched. CDR3 bases: TGTGCCAGCAGCTCCCGGGACAGGGCTGACAATGAGCAGTTCTTC. It encodes CASSSRDRADNEQFF.

The table lists this clonotype with many counts. V is TRBV13 and J is TRBJ2-1; 8 nucleotides match TRBD1. The CDR3 spans 15 residues. CDR1 and CDR2 from the germline V gene are PRHDT and FYEKMQ (reference sequence). The V and J ends lost 5 bases and 4 bases, in that order; junction bases with no gene match: 7. The CDR3: CASSLGTGDYNEQFF. The DNA for the CDR3 is TGTGCCAGCAGCCTCGGGACAGGAGATTACAATGAGCAGTTCTTC.

At least ten counts were recorded for this clonotype. This chain joins TRBV12-3 or TRBV12-4 and TRBJ1-1, with no clear D. Trimming removed 6 bases from V and 2 bases from J, with 10 bases in between. The CDR3 has 13 residues. DNA for the CDR3: TGTGCCAGCAGGAGCGGACGCAACACTGAAGCTTTCTTT. This codes for CASRSGRNTEAFF.

This clonotype has ten or more counts. This sequence joins TRBV7-9 and TRBJ2-2; D uncertain. The CDR3 spans 13 residues. V was cut by 7 bases and J by 3 bases, with 9 bases left in between. From germline, CDR1 is SEHNR and CDR2 FQNEAQ (reference sequence). The CDR3 bases are TGTGCCAGCAACGATCAGTACACCGGGGAGCTGTTTTTT. This translates into CASNDQYTGELFF.

This clonotype was seen many times. The V call is TRBV20-1, the J call TRBJ2-3; D is unresolved. Trimming removed 1 base at V and 5 bases at J, with 7 bases between. CDR1 and CDR2 from the germline V gene are DFQATT and SNEGSKA (reference sequence). The CDR3 has 12 amino acids. CDR3 region: CSARAFQDTQYF. The DNA of the CDR3 is TGCAGTGCTAGAGCTTTTCAAGATACGCAGTATTTT.

There are a few counts of this clonotype. The rearrangement uses TRBV9 and TRBJ2-3, with 7 bases identical to TRBD2. The CDR3 extends over 17 amino acids. CDR1 is SGDLS, CDR2 YYNGEE, per germline. V lost 3 bases to trimming and J lost 0 bases; unmatched junction nucleotides: 10. The CDR3 sequence: CASSASSSGVSTDTQYF. In DNA form, the CDR3 reads TGTGCCAGCAGCGCTTCCTCAAGCGGGGTAAGCACAGATACGCAGTATTTT. Together with reference TRBV9 and TRBJ2-3, the CDR3 gives the full variable domain: DSGVTQTPKHLITATGQRVTLRCSPRSGDLSVYWYQQSLDQGLQFLIQYYNGEERAKGNILERFSAQQFPDLHSELNLSSLELGDSALYFCASSASSSGVSTDTQYFGPGTRLTVL.

This clonotype was counted ten times or more. The rearrangement joins TRBV28 to TRBJ1-2, with unresolved D. Trimming took off 6 bases at V and 5 bases at J, with 10 bases between the two ends. This CDR3 is built from 12 residues. CDR1 is MDHEN and CDR2 is SYDVKM in the germline V gene. CDR3 nucleotide sequence: TGTGCCAGCAGCACTGGGGAGTATGGCTACACCTTC. It yields the protein CASSTGEYGYTF.

Ten or more counts support this clonotype. The chain carries TRBV12-3 or TRBV12-4 and TRBJ1-2; D ambiguous. The CDR3 is 15 residues long. V was clipped by 4 bases and J by 0 bases, with 12 bases between them. Written as DNA, the CDR3 is TGTGCCAGCAGTTCGGATCTGGGTCCTAACTATGGCTACACCTTC. This encodes CASSSDLGPNYGYTF.

This clonotype was seen ten or more times. The chain combines TRBV25-1 with TRBJ2-5; D is undetermined. This CDR3 is built from 13 residues. Trimming pared 4 bases from V and 4 bases from J, leaving 10 bases between. Germline values: CDR1 MGHDK, CDR2 SYGVNS. Written as DNA, the CDR3 is TGTGCCAGCAGTGCAGATGACCGAGAGACCCAGTACTTC. Its protein is CASSADDRETQYF.

In this sample, this clonotype turned up a few times. The chain links TRBV10-2 to TRBJ2-5; D is undetermined. Germline V CDR1 and CDR2: WSHSY, SAAADI. Trimming removed 7 bases at V and 0 bases at J, with 9 bases between. The CDR3 is made up of 13 amino acids. The CDR3 DNA sequence: TGCGCCAGCAACGGAGTGTACCAAGAGACCCAGTACTTC. It is translated as CASNGVYQETQYF.